This T cell receptor (beta chain) was observed in a study of cytomegalovirus exposure and HLA in healthy donors. The PCR had 60 Vbeta and 13 Jbeta primers. Some clones are missing from TCRdb's copy, which holds only in-frame ones; the method was immunoSEQ multiplex PCR. This table has 60,000 to 90,000 clones, approximately 82% appearing once. The study, taken as a whole, reports: Reportedly, HLA-A and HLA-B alleles of most subjects were accurately predicted from TCR beta. Most of the TCR beta V segments (in an earlier analysis) were productive either about 87% or about 30% of the time.

This clone was counted once. Its specificity is not known. The V end was cut by 6 bases, the J end by 1 base, with 13 bases between. Germline CDR1 and CDR2: SGHNT and YYREEE (reference sequence). CDR3 length: 14 amino acids. V gene TRBV5-4 combines with J gene TRBJ1-1, with TRBD1 as a possible D gene (5 bases). The sample was PBMCs. This receptor was taken from a man aged 65 to 85 in good health and CMV-seropositive. CDR3 loop: CASKAGRGNTEAFF. The CDR3 coding sequence is TGTGCCAGCAAAGCGGGACGGGGGAACACTGAAGCTTTCTTT.